The clone carrying this T cell receptor (beta chain) was detected ten times or more. Its antigen is not identified. As to time point: blood 2 weeks post-SBRT. Sample treatment: 15 Gy SBRT to primary tumor, nephrectomy 4 weeks later. This renal cell carcinoma was of the clear cell type. Profiled with immunoSEQ multiplex PCR; TCRdb holds only in-frame clones, not every one. The table lists tens of thousands of clones, 80% of them singletons. V was pared by 3 bases and J by 3 bases, with 13 bases between. The CDR3 has 15 amino acids. In germline, CDR1 is LNHDA, CDR2 SQIVND (reference sequence). This specimen belongs to a study of radiation and T cells in renal cell carcinoma. Looking at the study overall: Nephrectomy followed 15 Gy stereotactic body radiation by 4 weeks. General study results and limits: Baseline intratumoral clonotype presence is unknown without pretreatment biopsies. In blood, top tumor clones expanded by 2 weeks, shrinking by 4.

The material was blood, obtained from a patient whose treatment included radiotherapy and nephrectomy. The source of this sequence is a woman between 65 and 79 years old with renal cell carcinoma. The chain carries TRBV19 and TRBJ2-3; D might be TRBD2 (6 bases). CDR3 DNA: TGTGCCAGTAGTATGGTCGGGAGTCATACAGATACGCAGTATTTT. Amino acid sequence: CASSMVGSHTDTQYF.